The text below deals with one T cell receptor (beta chain). This sample was taken from a study of T cell changes during pregnancy in multiple sclerosis. Germline CDR1 is SGHRS and CDR2 is YFSETQ. CDR3 length: 11 residues. V was shortened by 3 bases and J by 3 bases, with 4 bases between the two germline ends. Assay: immunoSEQ multiplex PCR; the TCRdb copy retains only in-frame clones and omits some. The data hold about 40,000 clones, with 94% observed a single time. The source was CD4+ T cells from peripheral blood mononuclear cells, collected after pregnancy. The sequence came from a female donor with multiple sclerosis, enrolled in a pregnancy study. The rearrangement links TRBV5-1 to TRBJ2-7, with D unclear. CDR3 DNA sequence: TGCGCCAGCAGCTCCCACTACGAGCAGTACTTC. Its protein product is CASSSHYEQYF.